Below are 25 T cell receptor beta chains sequenced from a single sample in a study of vaccination and CD4 T cells after COVID-19. The antigens these receptors bind are not known. Treatment reported: roughly 10-day PBMC culture with coronavirus spike peptide pools or control peptides (ViraFEST assay). Researchers collected the unexposed donor's CD4+ T cells before the COVID-19 pandemic (2011-2018). The study sequenced cultured CD4+ T cell DNA using the Oncomine TCR Beta short-read assay. Cultures of CD4+ T cells served as the source for extracting genomic DNA. In TCRdb, the PCR reads were re-called with MiXCR into one record per CDR3 protein. The repertoire holds more than 7,500 distinct CDR3 sequences, with about 43% as singletons. What was sequenced was CD4+ T cells from blood, cultured in vitro. The receptors were sampled from a human donor in good health.

Judged by abundance, this clonotype is large. The chain carries TRBV6-2 or TRBV6-3 and TRBJ2-7, with a tentative D call TRBD2 (5 bases). This CDR3 has 15 residues. The V end was cut by 1 base, the J end by 1 base, with 11 bases between. Germline V gene lookup returns CDR1 MNHEY and CDR2 SVGEGT. CDR3 DNA sequence: TGTGCCAGCAGTTACTTGGCGGGCCCATCCTACGAGCAGTACTTC. This gives the protein CASSYLAGPSYEQYF.

The chain is built from TRBV7-9 and TRBJ2-7, with D possibly being TRBD1 (5 bases). Trimming took off 3 bases at V and 3 bases at J, with 9 bases between the two ends. The CDR3 is made up of 13 amino acids. Germline assignment: CDR1 SEHNR and CDR2 FQNEAQ (reference sequence). The CDR3: CASSLGQDYEQYF. In DNA, the CDR3 is TGTGCCAGCAGCTTGGGGCAGGACTACGAGCAGTACTTC.

V and J are TRBV7-9 and TRBJ2-6, with D perhaps TRBD2 (6 bases). Germline V gives CDR1 SEHNR, CDR2 FQNEAQ (reference sequence). The CDR3 totals 15 residues. V gave up 8 bases and J gave up 3 bases, with 14 bases separating them. CDR3 protein: CASEGGVVGANVLTF. In nucleotides, the CDR3 is TGTGCCAGCGAAGGAGGGGTTGTTGGGGCCAACGTCCTGACTTTC.

The chain joins TRBV7-2 to TRBJ2-3; the D is unclear. Per the germline V gene, CDR1 is SGHTA and CDR2 is FQGNSA. The CDR3 totals 15 residues. Trimming removed 5 bases from V and 0 bases from J, with 12 bases in between. The chain's CDR3 is CASSNPQWSTDTQYF. The CDR3 DNA reads TGTGCCAGCAGCAATCCTCAGTGGAGCACAGATACGCAGTATTTT.

V is TRBV20-1 and J is TRBJ1-1, with 8 bases fitting TRBD1. Looked up from germline, CDR1 is DFQATT and CDR2 is SNEGSKA (reference sequence). V dropped 5 bases and J dropped 4; count of bases not matched to a gene: 6. The CDR3 loop spans 13 amino acids. CDR3 protein: CSAGGQGRTEAFF. CDR3 sequence (DNA): TGCAGTGCTGGAGGACAGGGTCGCACTGAAGCTTTCTTT.

This clonotype has a single count. The chain couples TRBV3-1 to TRBJ1-1, with a weak D call TRBD1 (6 bases). Germline V lookup: CDR1 LGHDT, CDR2 YNNKEL (reference sequence). The V end was cut by 4 bases, the J end by 4 bases, with 10 bases between. The CDR3 length is 13 residues. The CDR3 coding sequence is TGTGCCAGCAGCCTCAGGGGTGGCACTGAAGCTTTCTTT. Translated, it gives CASSLRGGTEAFF. The full variable domain, completed using reference TRBV3-1 and TRBJ1-1, is DTAVSQTPKYLVTQMGNDKSIKCEQNLGHDTMYWYKQDSKKFLKIMFSYNNKELIINETVPNRFSPKSPDKAHLNLHINSLELGDSAVYFCASSLRGGTEAFFGQGTRLTVV.

A few counts support this clonotype. The gene calls are TRBV20-1 and TRBJ2-5, with 16 bases lining up with TRBD2. Germline lookup yields CDR1 DFQATT and CDR2 SNEGSKA (reference sequence). CDR3 length equals 15 residues. V was pared by 6 bases and J by 3 bases, with 4 bases of the junction left unmatched. The chain's CDR3 is CSALGLAGGEETQYF. The CDR3 region has the DNA TGCAGTGCCCTGGGACTAGCGGGAGGGGAAGAGACCCAGTACTTC.

This clonotype was picked up a small number of times. The V and J genes are TRBV15 and TRBJ1-2, with D tentatively TRBD1 (5 bases). Trimming stripped 6 bases from V and 4 bases from J, with 12 bases between. CDR3 length equals 13 residues. The germline CDR1 and CDR2 sequences are LNHNV and YYDKDF (reference sequence). CDR3 DNA: TGTGCCACCAGTGATACGGGGACCTATGGCTACACCTTC. It codes for CATSDTGTYGYTF.

In this sample, this clonotype turned up a few times. The chain combines TRBV5-8 with TRBJ1-2; a possible D gene is TRBD1 (6 bases). CDR1 and CDR2 (germline): SGHTS, YDEGEE. Trimming cost V 3 bases and J 4 bases, with 16 bases left between them. The CDR3 is 15 residues long. The CDR3 sequence is CASSSRTGIRYGYTF. The DNA of the CDR3 is TGTGCCAGCAGCTCCCGAACAGGGATACGCTATGGCTACACCTTC.

The chain carries TRBV28 and TRBJ1-2; D unresolved. This CDR3 has 13 residues. V was trimmed by 5 bases and J by 2 bases, leaving 9 bases between them. Germline values: CDR1 MDHEN, CDR2 SYDVKM. CDR3 loop: CASSRLNNYGYTF. The CDR3 DNA reads as TGTGCCAGCAGTCGCCTAAACAACTATGGCTACACCTTC.

This chain links TRBV10-3 with TRBJ2-5, with TRBD2 matching 9 bases. Germline V lookup: CDR1 ENHRY, CDR2 SYGVKD. The CDR3 has 14 amino acids. The V and J ends lost 4 bases and 5 bases, in that order; junction bases with no gene match: 5. The CDR3 is CAISVAGDGETQYF. CDR3 nucleotides: TGTGCCATCAGTGTAGCGGGAGATGGGGAGACCCAGTACTTC.

This sequence joins TRBV7-2 and TRBJ1-5; D may be TRBD1 (5 bases). The CDR3 sequence is 14 residues long. V was clipped by 0 bases and J by 6 bases, with 9 bases between them. Per the germline V gene, CDR1 is SGHTA and CDR2 is FQGNSA. CDR3: CASSLAPGGQPQHF. In DNA, the CDR3 is TGTGCCAGCAGCTTAGCTCCGGGGGGTCAGCCCCAGCATTTT. The full variable domain, with the rest looked up from reference TRBV7-2 and TRBJ1-5, is GAGVSQSPSNKVTEKGKDVELRCDPISGHTALYWYRQSLGQGLEFLIYFQGNSAPDKSGLPSDRFSAERTGGSVSTLTIQRTQQEDSAVYLCASSLAPGGQPQHFGDGTRLSIL.

CDR3 amino acids: CASRTGGRMSPLHF. Here the CDR3 DNA reads TGTGCCAGCAGGACCGGGGGGCGCATGTCACCCCTCCACTTT. V gene TRBV6-1 combines with J gene TRBJ1-6; weak D call: TRBD1 (6 bases). The CDR3 covers 14 residues. The ends were cut back, 6 bases at V and 10 bases at J, with 16 bases in the middle. Germline V CDR1 and CDR2: MNHNS, SASEGT.

This sequence joins TRBV20-1 and TRBJ2-5; D is ambiguous. V lost 0 bases to trimming and J lost 0 bases, with 11 bases between them. The CDR3 runs 15 residues. Germline-derived CDR1 and CDR2 are DFQATT and SNEGSKA (reference sequence). CDR3: CSARDPSYDQETQYF. The CDR3 nucleotides read TGCAGTGCTAGAGATCCCTCCTATGACCAAGAGACCCAGTACTTC.

The chain links TRBV4-3 to TRBJ2-7, with TRBD2 matching over 7 bases. Trimming cost V 5 bases and J 2 bases; bases outside gene matches: 6. The germline V gene encodes CDR1 LGHNA and CDR2 YSLEER. CDR3 size: 14 residues. The CDR3 nucleotides read TGCGCCAGCAGCGTCAGGGAGGGCGCCTACGAGCAGTACTTC. Protein: CASSVREGAYEQYF.

The chain uses TRBV2 and TRBJ1-1; possibly TRBD1 for D (5 bases). CDR1 is SNHLY and CDR2 is FYNNEI in the germline V gene. Trimming took off 4 bases at V and 0 bases at J, with 12 bases between the two ends. The CDR3 is made up of 15 amino acids. CDR3 sequence reads: CASSVRGGMNTEAFF. CDR3 DNA sequence: TGTGCCAGCAGTGTTAGGGGCGGTATGAACACTGAAGCTTTCTTT.

V and J are TRBV5-5 and TRBJ2-1; D is perhaps TRBD1 or TRBD2 (5 bases each). This CDR3 has 14 amino acids. The germline V gene encodes CDR1 SGHKS and CDR2 YYEKEE (reference sequence). Trimming stripped 0 bases from V and 8 bases from J, with 12 bases between. The chain's CDR3 is CASSLEGARDEQFF. The CDR3 DNA follows: TGTGCCAGCAGCTTGGAAGGGGCGCGGGATGAGCAGTTCTTC.

The table lists this clonotype with a few counts. The rearrangement links TRBV25-1 to TRBJ2-7, with 7 bases fitting TRBD1. The germline V gene has CDR1 MGHDK and CDR2 SYGVNS. Trimming at V came to 4 bases and at J to 2 bases, leaving 11 bases not matched to a gene. The CDR3 covers 16 residues. CDR3 in DNA: TGTGCCAGCAGTGGTCAACGTGGACAGGTTACCTACGAGCAGTACTTC. This codes for CASSGQRGQVTYEQYF.

The chain combines TRBV6-5 with TRBJ2-1, with no clear D. The CDR3 contains 14 residues. Trimming shortened V by 0 bases and J by 1 base, and 4 bases separated the two germline ends. The germline V gene encodes CDR1 MNHEY and CDR2 SVGAGI. CDR3 DNA: TGTGCCAGCAGTTACTCTAGTTCCTACAATGAGCAGTTCTTC. Amino acids: CASSYSSSYNEQFF.

The sample holds a few counts of this clonotype. The V and J genes are TRBV7-2 and TRBJ1-2; 8 bases are a match to TRBD1. Looked up from germline, CDR1 is SGHTA and CDR2 is FQGNSA. The CDR3 is 12 residues long. In DNA form, the CDR3 reads TGTGCTAAAGGACAGGGATCCTATGGCTACACCTTC. Translated, it gives CAKGQGSYGYTF.

V usage is TRBV9 and J usage is TRBJ2-1; 10 bases map to TRBD2. The CDR3 covers 17 residues. From germline, CDR1 is SGDLS and CDR2 YYNGEE. J gave up 1 base and V 0 bases, and 4 bases lay outside the gene matches. The CDR3 region is CASSVGGSGRSYNEQFF. DNA for the CDR3: TGTGCCAGCAGCGTAGGGGGTAGCGGGAGGTCCTACAATGAGCAGTTCTTC.

This clonotype occurred a few times. The chain combines TRBV20-1 with TRBJ1-6; D not certain. With 6 bases removed from V and 9 bases from J, the gap between germline ends came to 18 bases. The germline CDR1 and CDR2 sequences are DFQATT and SNEGSKA (reference sequence). CDR3 size: 14 residues. The CDR3 DNA is TGCAGTGCACTAGTAGTACTTCAAAGTTCACCCCTCCACTTT. It encodes CSALVVLQSSPLHF.

The rearrangement links TRBV27 to TRBJ2-3, with D unresolved. Trimming cost V 5 bases and J 2 bases, with 11 bases left between them. From germline, CDR1 is MNHEY and CDR2 SMNVEV (reference sequence). The CDR3 length is 14 residues. The CDR3 reads CASSPSGYTDTQYF. In nucleotides, the CDR3 is TGTGCCAGCAGTCCCTCCGGGTACACAGATACGCAGTATTTT.

This chain uses TRBV6-2 or TRBV6-3 with TRBJ2-6; 9 positions agree with TRBD1. The CDR3 sequence is 18 residues long. V lost 0 bases, J lost 0 bases, and 3 bases stayed unmatched. CDR1 and CDR2 (germline): MNHEY, SVGEGT. In nucleotides, the CDR3 is TGTGCCAGCAGTTACTCGACAGGGGGGGTCTCTGGGGCCAACGTCCTGACTTTC. Translating it yields CASSYSTGGVSGANVLTF.

V and J are TRBV7-3 and TRBJ2-2; 14 nucleotides align to TRBD2. Germline assignment: CDR1 SGHTA and CDR2 FQGTGA. The CDR3 has 18 residues. The J segment lost 7 bases and the V segment lost 3 bases, leaving 10 bases of the junction unmatched. This CDR3 is CASSFLGLAGAGGGELFF. In DNA, the CDR3 is TGTGCCAGCAGCTTCCTGGGACTAGCGGGGGCCGGGGGCGGGGAGCTGTTTTTT.